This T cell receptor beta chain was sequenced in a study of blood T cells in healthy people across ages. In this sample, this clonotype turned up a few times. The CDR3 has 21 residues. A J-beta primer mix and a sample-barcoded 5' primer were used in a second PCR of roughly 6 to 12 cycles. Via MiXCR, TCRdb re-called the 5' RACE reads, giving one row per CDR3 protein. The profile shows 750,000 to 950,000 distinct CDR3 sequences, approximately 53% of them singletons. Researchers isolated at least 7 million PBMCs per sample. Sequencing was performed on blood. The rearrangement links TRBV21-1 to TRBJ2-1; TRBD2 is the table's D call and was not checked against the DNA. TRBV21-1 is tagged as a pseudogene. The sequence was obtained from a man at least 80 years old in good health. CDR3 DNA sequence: TGTGCCAGCAGCGACCGTCGGCGGGAGCGGGAGAAGGGAAGGTCCTACAATGAGCAGTTCTTC. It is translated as CASSDRRREREKGRSYNEQFF.